These T cell receptor beta chains were read from a single sample in a study of blood T cell repertoires in COVID-19. Sequenced by immunoSEQ multiplex PCR; TCRdb stores in-frame clones only, minus some. The sample carries approximately 74,000 clones, approximately 90% recorded once. Material: peripheral blood. The receptors derive from a woman aged 60-75 years with active COVID-19. Each CDR3 is given with its conserved first and last residue. Each record gives: J gene, clone size, D gene, V gene, CDR3 protein, CDR3 DNA. The D gene is left open where the match is weak. Clone size is given for some rows only: seen once, a few or many times, or a class if the clone is expanded.

TRBJ2-7 NA NA TRBV5-1 CASSFGSSYEQYF TGCGCCAGCAGCTTCGGGAGCTCCTACGAGCAGTACTTC
TRBJ1-4 NA TRBD1 TRBV5-1 CASSLEFYLDRGTVTNEKLFF TGCGCCAGCAGCTTGGAATTTTATCTAGACCGCGGGACAGTGACTAATGAAAAACTGTTTTTT
TRBJ1-5 NA TRBD1 TRBV28 CASSFEQGPYSNQPQHF TGTGCCAGCAGTTTCGAACAGGGGCCTTATAGCAATCAGCCCCAGCATTTT
TRBJ2-5 once NA TRBV7-2 CASSSPLADSQETQYF TGTGCCAGCAGCTCACCCCTCGCCGACAGCCAAGAGACCCAGTACTTC
TRBJ2-7 NA NA TRBV7-2 CASSLGAGYEQYF TGTGCCAGCAGCTTAGGTGCGGGCTACGAGCAGTACTTC
TRBJ2-2 NA NA TRBV30 CAWSAQGANTGELFF TGTGCCTGGAGTGCCCAGGGCGCGAACACCGGGGAGCTGTTTTTT
TRBJ2-5 NA NA TRBV7-9 CASSPLRPPHQETQYF TGTGCCAGCAGCCCTTTGAGGCCCCCCCACCAAGAGACCCAGTACTTC
TRBJ1-3 NA NA TRBV12-3/TRBV12-4 CASSQGNTIYF TGTGCCAGCAGCCAAGGAAACACCATATATTTT
TRBJ1-4 few NA TRBV19 CAVRAGDGATNEKLFF TGTGCCGTAAGGGCAGGGGATGGAGCAACTAATGAAAAACTGTTTTTT
TRBJ2-7 NA TRBD1 TRBV18 CASSPTGGNYEQYF TGTGCCAGCTCACCGACAGGGGGCAACTACGAGCAGTACTTC
TRBJ2-7 NA TRBD1 TRBV7-2 CASSFQTGGGWYEQYF TGTGCCAGCAGCTTCCAGACAGGGGGTGGGTGGTACGAGCAGTACTTC
TRBJ1-5 few NA TRBV4-1 CASSQLTGGLNQPQHF TGCGCCAGCAGCCAACTAACCGGAGGGCTTAATCAGCCCCAGCATTTT
TRBJ2-4 NA NA TRBV15 CATAPARDWAKNIQYF TGTGCCACCGCCCCGGCGAGGGACTGGGCCAAAAACATTCAGTACTTC
TRBJ2-2 NA TRBD2 TRBV2 CAREGTSGSSGDGELFF TGTGCCAGGGAGGGGACTAGCGGGAGCTCTGGGGACGGGGAGCTGTTTTTT
TRBJ2-7 NA NA TRBV6-1 CASSEGGSYEQYF TGTGCCAGCAGTGAGGGGGGCTCCTACGAGCAGTACTTC
TRBJ1-5 NA TRBD1 TRBV15 CATSSRDRGGNQPQHF TGTGCCACCAGCAGTAGGGACAGGGGGGGCAATCAGCCCCAGCATTTT
TRBJ2-5 NA TRBD2 TRBV11-2 CASSLGGSGSVETQYF TGTGCCAGCAGCTTAGGTGGTAGCGGGAGTGTAGAGACCCAGTACTTC
TRBJ2-3 NA NA TRBV6-6 CASSFTGVTSTDTQYF TGTGCCAGCAGTTTTACGGGAGTGACTAGCACAGATACGCAGTATTTT
TRBJ2-1 NA TRBD1 TRBV7-8 CASSPGQGPHNEQFF TGTGCCAGCAGCCCAGGACAGGGACCCCACAATGAGCAGTTCTTC
TRBJ2-7 NA TRBD2 TRBV7-9 CASLASGSYEQYF TGTGCCAGCCTGGCTAGCGGCTCCTACGAGCAGTACTTC
TRBJ2-7 once NA TRBV6-1 CASSESVYGYEQYF TGTGCCAGCAGTGAATCGGTGTACGGGTACGAGCAGTACTTC
TRBJ2-1 NA TRBD2 TRBV19 CASSGGRRNEQFF TGTGCCAGTAGTGGCGGGAGGAGAAATGAGCAGTTCTTC
TRBJ1-1 NA TRBD1 TRBV18 CASSAFTSTGGDEAFF TGTGCCAGCTCAGCATTTACCTCAACAGGGGGCGATGAAGCTTTCTTT
TRBJ2-3 NA NA TRBV5-4 CASSLQDTGIDTQYF TGTGCCAGCAGCTTGCAGGATACAGGGATAGATACGCAGTATTTT
TRBJ2-3 NA NA TRBV7-9 CASSFTGTFTDTQYF TGTGCCAGCAGCTTTACAGGAACCTTCACAGATACGCAGTATTTT
TRBJ1-1 NA NA TRBV7-9 CASSLVLGVVTEAFF TGTGCCAGCAGCTTAGTGCTCGGGGTGGTGACTGAAGCTTTCTTT
TRBJ2-7 NA TRBD2 TRBV18 CASSPSRGSVNSYEQYF TGTGCCAGCTCACCCAGTCGCGGGAGCGTCAACTCCTACGAGCAGTACTTC
TRBJ1-3 NA NA TRBV2 CASSQGNTIYF TGTGCCAGCAGTCAGGGAAACACCATATATTTT
TRBJ2-3 NA TRBD1 TRBV6-1 CASSEGQGADTQYF TGTGCCAGCAGTGAAGGACAGGGGGCAGATACGCAGTATTTT
TRBJ1-2 NA TRBD1 TRBV29-1 CSVVDRVNYGYTF TGCAGCGTCGTGGACAGGGTAAACTATGGCTACACCTTC
TRBJ2-7 NA NA TRBV7-2 CASSLVRDKLHF TGTGCCAGCAGCTTAGTTCGGGACAAGCTACACTTC
TRBJ2-1 NA TRBD1 TRBV15 CAIRQGADYEQFF TGTGCCATCCGACAGGGGGCAGACTATGAGCAGTTCTTC
TRBJ2-7 medium-sized NA TRBV7-9 CASSPEGSGEQYF TGTGCCAGCAGCCCGGAAGGCTCGGGCGAGCAGTACTTC
TRBJ2-3 NA NA TRBV5-1 CASSLVEGGTDTQYF TGCGCCAGCAGCTTGGTTGAGGGGGGCACAGATACGCAGTATTTT
TRBJ2-3 NA NA TRBV15 CATNLGGSTDTQYF TGTGCCACCAATCTCGGGGGTAGCACAGATACGCAGTATTTT
TRBJ2-7 NA NA TRBV5-1 CASSLPSSSYEQYF TGCGCCAGCAGCTTGCCTTCTAGCTCCTACGAGCAGTACTTC
TRBJ1-5 NA NA TRBV3-1/TRBV3-2 CASSQGSRPQHF TGTGCCAGCAGCCAAGGGTCCAGGCCCCAGCATTTT
TRBJ1-5 NA NA TRBV5-5 CASSLAVGPNQPQHF TGTGCCAGCAGCTTGGCCGTTGGGCCCAATCAGCCCCAGCATTTT
TRBJ2-7 NA NA TRBV15 CATSRGLYEQYF TGTGCCACCAGCAGAGGTCTCTACGAGCAGTACTTC
TRBJ2-1 NA TRBD2 TRBV5-1 CASRLAGDYNEQFF TGCGCCAGTAGGCTAGCGGGAGACTACAATGAGCAGTTCTTC
TRBJ1-4 once TRBD1 TRBV3-1/TRBV3-2 CASSQLGGGHEKLFF TGTGCCAGCAGCCAACTAGGGGGCGGGCATGAAAAACTGTTTTTT
TRBJ2-4 NA TRBD1 TRBV27 CASRRQGGQDIQYF TGTGCCAGCAGGCGACAGGGGGGGCAGGACATTCAGTACTTC
TRBJ1-2 NA TRBD1 TRBV5-4 CASSQTGTGRRETF TGTGCCAGCAGCCAGACCGGGACAGGGAGGAGGGAAACCTTC
TRBJ2-7 NA TRBD2 TRBV4-2 CASSRTLGREWPYEQYF TGTGCCAGCAGCCGGACACTGGGGCGGGAGTGGCCCTACGAGCAGTACTTC
TRBJ2-3 NA NA TRBV6-6 CASSYGGGVSVTQYF TGTGCCAGCAGTTACGGGGGAGGAGTTAGCGTTACGCAGTATTTT
TRBJ2-3 once TRBD2 TRBV19 CATGAGGPGTQYF TGTGCCACAGGAGCGGGAGGGCCGGGTACGCAGTATTTT
TRBJ2-1 NA NA TRBV7-9 CASSPIDSINEQFF TGTGCCAGCAGCCCAATTGACAGCATCAATGAGCAGTTCTTC
TRBJ2-1 once NA TRBV5-6 CASSFRPGVSNEQFF TGTGCCAGCAGCTTCCGGCCGGGAGTGTCCAATGAGCAGTTCTTC
TRBJ2-7 NA NA TRBV6-6 CASRSGTQGYEQYF TGTGCCAGCAGGTCCGGGACCCAGGGGTACGAGCAGTACTTC
TRBJ2-5 NA TRBD2 TRBV5-1 CASSLRPERSGRVETQYF TGCGCCAGCAGCTTACGCCCAGAACGTAGCGGGAGAGTGGAGACCCAGTACTTC
TRBJ1-6 few NA TRBV5-5 CASSLASGQTGPPLHF TGTGCCAGCAGCTTGGCTTCAGGACAGACGGGTCCCCCCCTCCACTTT
TRBJ1-2 NA TRBD1 TRBV5-6 CASSSDRGLGYTF TGTGCCAGCAGCTCCGACAGGGGGCTAGGCTACACCTTC
TRBJ2-5 NA NA TRBV28 CASSLTGFLGETQYF TGTGCCAGCAGTCTTACAGGGTTCCTAGGGGAGACCCAGTACTTC
TRBJ2-1 NA TRBD2 TRBV7-8 CASGAGGSYNEQFF TGTGCCAGCGGGGCGGGAGGCTCCTACAATGAGCAGTTCTTC
TRBJ2-7 NA TRBD1 TRBV5-1 CASSRDRGSYEQYF TGCGCCAGCAGCCGGGACAGGGGTTCCTACGAGCAGTACTTC
TRBJ1-2 NA TRBD1 TRBV4-1 CASSQISTGGKNGYTF TGCGCCAGCAGCCAGATTTCGACAGGGGGCAAAAATGGCTACACCTTC
TRBJ2-7 NA NA TRBV6-1 CASSEDGYSSYEQYF TGTGCCAGCAGTGAAGACGGTTACAGCTCCTACGAGCAGTACTTC
TRBJ1-2 NA TRBD1 TRBV5-1 CASSTAGGNGYTF TGCGCCAGCAGCACGGCAGGGGGGAATGGCTACACCTTC
TRBJ2-2 NA TRBD2 TRBV6-5 CASSSQWGGSGELFF TGTGCCAGCAGCTCCCAGTGGGGGGGGTCCGGGGAGCTGTTTTTT
TRBJ2-1 NA TRBD1 TRBV14 CASSRIQGAHEQFF TGTGCCAGCAGCCGAATACAGGGGGCACATGAGCAGTTCTTC